Following are 23 T cell receptor beta chains from one sample sequenced in a study of blood T cell repertoires in COVID-19. TCRdb's copy holds only in-frame clones and misses some; the assay was immunoSEQ multiplex PCR. The data contain 330,000 or so clones, 80% to 90% of them singletons. The sequenced sample consisted of PBMCs or T cells enriched from blood (not recorded which). The source is a man aged 40-49 years in a cohort exposed to, infected with or recovered from COVID-19 (not recorded which).

The chain is built from TRBV19 and TRBJ2-7, with D perhaps matching TRBD2 (6 bases). V was pared by 4 bases and J by 1 base, with 11 bases between. Per the germline V gene, CDR1 is LNHDA and CDR2 is SQIVND (reference sequence). The CDR3 runs to 14 residues. The CDR3 DNA reads TGTGCCAGTAGTACCACTAGCTCATCCTACGAGCAGTACTTC. This translates into CASSTTSSSYEQYF.

This chain links TRBV10-2 with TRBJ1-6, with a possible D match to TRBD1 (5 bases). The CDR3 length is 14 residues. Germline V gene data show CDR1 as WSHSY and CDR2 as SAAADI. Deletions cut 7 bases from V and 4 bases from J, with 11 bases between. CDR3 nucleotide sequence: TGCGCCAGCAAATCGGACAATTATAATTCACCCCTCCACTTT. The encoded protein is CASKSDNYNSPLHF.

In its sample, this clone was seen a few times. V is TRBV7-2 and J is TRBJ1-1; unclear D gene. The CDR3 loop spans 15 amino acids. V shed 1 base and J shed 1 base, with 10 bases lying between them. Germline CDR1 reads SGHTA; CDR2 reads FQGNSA. CDR3 residues: CASSLVLVANTEAFF. As DNA, the CDR3 is TGTGCCAGCAGCTTAGTTCTAGTGGCGAACACTGAAGCTTTCTTT.

The chain joins TRBV25-1 to TRBJ2-7; 7 nucleotides align to TRBD1. Germline CDR1 MGHDK, CDR2 SYGVNS. V trimming: 5 bases; J trimming: 3 bases; junction bases outside the gene matches: 7. This CDR3 region has 14 residues. CDR3 loop: CASSPRTGGYEQYF. The DNA of the CDR3 is TGTGCCAGCAGTCCCCGGACAGGTGGCTACGAGCAGTACTTC.

The CDR3 DNA reads as TGCGCCAGCAGCCAAGATCCGACAGGGCTGGAGACCCAGTACTTC. Translated, it gives CASSQDPTGLETQYF. V gene TRBV4-1 combines with J gene TRBJ2-5; 7 bases line up with TRBD1. Germline CDR1 is MGHRA and CDR2 is YSYEKL. This CDR3 is 15 amino acids long. The ends lost 0 bases at V and 5 bases at J; junction bases unmatched: 6.

The rearrangement joins TRBV5-6 to TRBJ1-5; 8 nucleotides align to TRBD1. CDR1 is SGHDT, CDR2 YYEEEE, per germline. CDR3 length: 17 amino acids. V gave up 4 bases and J gave up 2 bases; unmatched junction bases: 11. CDR3 protein: CASSLQFGTGGNQPQHF. CDR3 coding DNA: TGTGCCAGCAGCCTACAGTTCGGGACAGGTGGCAATCAGCCCCAGCATTTT. Full variable domain (rest looked up from reference TRBV5-6 and TRBJ1-5): DAGVTQSPTHLIKTRGQQVTLRCSPKSGHDTVSWYQQALGQGPQFIFQYYEEEERQRGNFPDRFSGHQFPNYSSELNVNALLLGDSALYLCASSLQFGTGGNQPQHFGDGTRLSIL.

This rearrangement joins TRBV3-1 (or the pseudogene TRBV3-2) to TRBJ2-4; 10 bases are shared with TRBD2. Germline-derived CDR1 and CDR2 are LGHDT and YNNKEL (reference sequence). This CDR3 spans 16 amino acids. V was pared by 2 bases and J by 4 bases, with 5 bases of the junction left unmatched. This CDR3 is CASSQRTSGGKNIQYF. The CDR3 nucleotides read TGTGCCAGCAGCCAAAGGACTAGCGGTGGGAAAAACATTCAGTACTTC.

V and J are TRBV2 and TRBJ2-7; D may be TRBD2 (5 bases). CDR1 and CDR2 from the germline V gene are SNHLY and FYNNEI. V gave up 8 bases and J gave up 1 base, with 9 bases separating them. The CDR3 loop spans 12 amino acids. The CDR3 DNA sequence: TGTGCCAGCGAGGGCAGGTCCTACGAGCAGTACTTC. This gives the protein CASEGRSYEQYF.

The V call is TRBV7-2, the J call TRBJ2-7; no clear D gene. Germline assignment: CDR1 SGHTA and CDR2 FQGNSA. This CDR3 is built from 13 residues. Trimming cost V 6 bases and J 2 bases, with 11 bases left between them. In nucleotides, the CDR3 is TGTGCCAGCAGTTTCGCCAGCGCCTACGAGCAGTACTTC. Translated, it gives CASSFASAYEQYF.

This chain connects TRBV7-2 to TRBJ1-3; D call uncertain. CDR3 length: 16 amino acids. In germline, CDR1 is SGHTA, CDR2 FQGNSA. Trimming took 1 base from V and 0 from J, leaving 10 bases between them. CDR3 coding DNA: TGTGCCAGCAGCTTAGAGGGCGGGATCTCTGGAAACACCATATATTTT. This encodes CASSLEGGISGNTIYF.

The genes are TRBV5-1 and TRBJ2-3; D is ambiguous. In germline, CDR1 is SGHRS, CDR2 YFSETQ. V shed 0 bases and J shed 4 bases, with 15 bases lying between them. There are 16 residues in the CDR3. CDR3 region: CASSLGGSSVADTQYF. The DNA of the CDR3 is TGCGCCAGCAGCTTGGGCGGTAGCAGTGTCGCAGATACGCAGTATTTT.

V is TRBV5-1 and J is TRBJ2-7; 8 bases align to TRBD2. The CDR3 spans 17 residues. J was trimmed by 5 bases and V by 1 base; bases with no gene match: 14. Germline CDR1 and CDR2: SGHRS and YFSETQ. CDR3 residues: CASSLTLGTRESHEQYF. In DNA form, the CDR3 reads TGCGCCAGCAGCTTGACGCTAGGGACTAGAGAATCCCACGAGCAGTACTTC. Filled out from reference TRBV5-1 and TRBJ2-7, the complete variable domain reads KAGVTQTPRYLIKTRGQQVTLSCSPISGHRSVSWYQQTPGQGLQFLFEYFSETQRNKGNFPGRFSGRQFSNSRSEMNVSTLELGDSALYLCASSLTLGTRESHEQYFGPGTRLTVT.

This chain joins TRBV5-4 and TRBJ2-5; 9 bases agree with TRBD2. CDR1 and CDR2 from the germline V gene are SGHNT and YYREEE (reference sequence). Germline trimming cut 5 bases from V and 5 bases from J; bases unmatched to any gene: 7. The CDR3 has 14 residues. The CDR3 protein is CASRTSGGGETQYF. CDR3 nucleotide sequence: TGTGCCAGCAGGACTAGCGGTGGGGGGGAGACCCAGTACTTC.

This chain connects TRBV30 to TRBJ1-2, with no clear D. The CDR3 sequence is 17 residues long. The germline gives CDR1 GTSNPN, CDR2 SVGIG (reference sequence). Trimming pared 0 bases from V and 5 bases from J, leaving 22 bases between. CDR3 sequence (DNA): TGTGCCTGGAGTGTAGGGAGATATGGATATTATCGGTATGGCTACACCTTC. Residues: CAWSVGRYGYYRYGYTF.

The V and J genes are TRBV4-1 and TRBJ2-7, with TRBD2 matching 12 bases. Germline V gene sequence: CDR1 MGHRA, CDR2 YSYEKL. V trimming: 2 bases; J trimming: 0 bases; junction bases outside the gene matches: 11. CDR3 length: 19 residues. CDR3 amino acids: CASSQHLAGGPSSSYEQYF. The DNA of the CDR3 is TGCGCCAGCAGCCAACATCTAGCGGGAGGGCCCTCGAGCTCCTACGAGCAGTACTTC.

V gene TRBV5-5 combines with J gene TRBJ2-5; D is possibly TRBD2 (5 bases). The V gene lost 3 bases and the J gene lost 1 base, with 7 bases spanning the gap. The CDR3 runs to 13 residues. CDR1 is SGHKS, CDR2 YYEKEE, per germline (reference sequence). CDR3 loop: CASSWAGQETQYF. CDR3 DNA sequence: TGTGCCAGCAGCTGGGCGGGCCAAGAGACCCAGTACTTC. Filled out from reference TRBV5-5 and TRBJ2-5, the complete variable domain reads DAGVTQSPTHLIKTRGQQVTLRCSPISGHKSVSWYQQVLGQGPQFIFQYYEKEERGRGNFPDRFSARQFPNYSSELNVNALLLGDSALYLCASSWAGQETQYFGPGTRLLVL.

The chain uses TRBV29-1 and TRBJ2-1, with unresolved D. Germline loops: CDR1 SQVTM, CDR2 ANQGSEA. CDR3 length equals 13 residues. Trimming shortened V by 3 bases and J by 0 bases, and 6 bases separated the two germline ends. Here the CDR3 DNA reads TGCAGCGTTGAGCAGGCCTCCTACAATGAGCAGTTCTTC. Protein sequence: CSVEQASYNEQFF.

V and J are TRBV2 and TRBJ1-3; D remains ambiguous. The germline V and J ends were trimmed by 4 bases and 0 bases, with 7 bases remaining between them. This CDR3 comprises 14 residues. Germline V gives CDR1 SNHLY, CDR2 FYNNEI. CDR3 sequence (DNA): TGTGCCAGCAGTGGAGAGAGCTCTGGAAACACCATATATTTT. Its protein is CASSGESSGNTIYF. Using reference TRBV2 and TRBJ1-3 for the parts outside the CDR3, the full variable domain is EPEVTQTPSHQVTQMGQEVILRCVPISNHLYFYWYRQILGQKVEFLVSFYNNEISEKSEIFDDQFSVERPDGSNFTLKIRSTKLEDSAMYFCASSGESSGNTIYFGEGSWLTVV.

The chain links TRBV29-1 to TRBJ1-1; possible D gene TRBD1, 5 bases. CDR3 length equals 11 residues. Trimming took off 4 bases at V and 6 bases at J, with 9 bases between the two ends. Per the germline V gene, CDR1 is SQVTM and CDR2 is ANQGSEA. The CDR3 region is CSVARGPEAFF. In DNA form, the CDR3 reads TGCAGCGTTGCTAGGGGTCCTGAAGCTTTCTTT.

The chain joins TRBV6-6 to TRBJ1-5; 10 bases are shared with TRBD1. Germline V gene lookup returns CDR1 MNHNY and CDR2 SVGAGI (reference sequence). The CDR3 covers 15 residues. With 5 bases clipped from V and 8 bases from J, the junction kept 9 bases outside the gene matches. CDR3: CASSPRTGGVEPQHF. The CDR3 bases are TGTGCCAGCAGTCCCAGGACAGGGGGAGTGGAGCCCCAGCATTTT.

V and J are TRBV6-1 and TRBJ2-1, with TRBD2 identical over 8 bases. Germline loops: CDR1 MNHNS, CDR2 SASEGT. The CDR3 spans 15 residues. V was clipped by 0 bases and J by 3 bases; unmatched bases: 1. Here the CDR3 DNA reads TGTGCCAGCAGTGAAGCGGGACTAGGCTACAATGAGCAGTTCTTC. It yields the protein CASSEAGLGYNEQFF.

This chain joins TRBV5-1 and TRBJ2-7, with TRBD1 identical over 7 bases. This CDR3 is built from 14 residues. CDR1 and CDR2 from the germline V gene are SGHRS and YFSETQ. Losses at the gene ends were 1 base for V and 3 bases for J; bases not matched to a gene: 4. DNA of the CDR3: TGCGCCAGCAGCTTGACGGCAGGGGGCTACGAGCAGTACTTC. This translates into CASSLTAGGYEQYF.

The rearrangement links TRBV28 to TRBJ1-6; no firm D call. The V gene lost 6 bases and the J gene lost 9 bases, with 15 bases spanning the gap. Germline V gene data show CDR1 as MDHEN and CDR2 as SYDVKM. The CDR3 extends over 14 amino acids. The CDR3 nucleotides read TGTGCCAGCAGGCGGGTAGGGATTGGTTCACCCCTCCACTTT. As protein: CASRRVGIGSPLHF. Variable domain in full (rest from reference TRBV28 and TRBJ1-6): DVKVTQSSRYLVKRTGEKVFLECVQDMDHENMFWYRQDPGLGLRLIYFSYDVKMKEKGDIPEGYSVSREKKERFSLILESASTNQTSMYLCASRRVGIGSPLHFGNGTRLTVT.